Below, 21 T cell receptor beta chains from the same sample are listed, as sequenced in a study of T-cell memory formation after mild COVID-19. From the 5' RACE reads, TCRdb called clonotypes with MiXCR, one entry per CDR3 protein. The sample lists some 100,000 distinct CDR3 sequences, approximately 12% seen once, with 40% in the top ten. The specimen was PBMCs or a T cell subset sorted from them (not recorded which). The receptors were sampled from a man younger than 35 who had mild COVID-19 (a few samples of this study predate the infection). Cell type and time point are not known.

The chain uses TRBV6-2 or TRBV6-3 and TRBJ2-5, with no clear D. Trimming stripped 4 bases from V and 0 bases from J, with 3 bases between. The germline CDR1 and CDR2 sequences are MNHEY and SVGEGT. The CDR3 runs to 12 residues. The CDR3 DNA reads TGTGCCAGCAGTTCCGACCAAGAGACCCAGTACTTC. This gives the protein CASSSDQETQYF.

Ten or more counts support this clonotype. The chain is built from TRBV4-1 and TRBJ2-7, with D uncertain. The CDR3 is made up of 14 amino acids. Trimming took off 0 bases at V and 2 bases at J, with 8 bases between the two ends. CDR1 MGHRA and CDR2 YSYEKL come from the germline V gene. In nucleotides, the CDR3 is TGCGCCAGCAGCCAAGATCCGGGCGCCTACGAGCAGTACGTC. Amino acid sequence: CASSQDPGAYEQYV.

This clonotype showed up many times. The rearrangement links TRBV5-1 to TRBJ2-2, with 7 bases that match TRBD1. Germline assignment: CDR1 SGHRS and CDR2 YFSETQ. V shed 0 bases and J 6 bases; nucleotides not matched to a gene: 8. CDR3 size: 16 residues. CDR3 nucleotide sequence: TGCGCCAGCAGCTTGGACCCGACAGGGTTCCCCGGGGAGCTGTTTTTT. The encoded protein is CASSLDPTGFPGELFF. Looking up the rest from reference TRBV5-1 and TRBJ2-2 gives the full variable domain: KAGVTQTPRYLIKTRGQQVTLSCSPISGHRSVSWYQQTPGQGLQFLFEYFSETQRNKGNFPGRFSGRQFSNSRSEMNVSTLELGDSALYLCASSLDPTGFPGELFFGEGSRLTVL.

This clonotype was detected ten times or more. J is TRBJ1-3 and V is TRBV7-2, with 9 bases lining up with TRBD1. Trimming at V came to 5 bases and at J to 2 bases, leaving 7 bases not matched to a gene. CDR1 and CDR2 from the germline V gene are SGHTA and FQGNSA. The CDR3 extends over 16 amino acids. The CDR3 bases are TGTGCCAGCAGCACCGGGACAGGGCTAACTGGAAACACCATATATTTT. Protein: CASSTGTGLTGNTIYF.

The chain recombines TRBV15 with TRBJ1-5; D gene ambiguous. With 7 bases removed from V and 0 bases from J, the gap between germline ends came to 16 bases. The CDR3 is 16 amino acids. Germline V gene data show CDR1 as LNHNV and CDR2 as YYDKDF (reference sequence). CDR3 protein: CATNMDGPHSNQPQHF. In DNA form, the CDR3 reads TGTGCCACCAACATGGACGGACCTCATAGCAATCAGCCCCAGCATTTT.

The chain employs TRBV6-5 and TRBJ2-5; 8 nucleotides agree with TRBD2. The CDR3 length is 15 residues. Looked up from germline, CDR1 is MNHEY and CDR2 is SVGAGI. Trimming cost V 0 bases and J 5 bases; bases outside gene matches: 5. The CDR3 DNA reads TGTGCCAGCAGTTACTCAACGGGGGGGCGCGAGACCCAGTACTTC. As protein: CASSYSTGGRETQYF.

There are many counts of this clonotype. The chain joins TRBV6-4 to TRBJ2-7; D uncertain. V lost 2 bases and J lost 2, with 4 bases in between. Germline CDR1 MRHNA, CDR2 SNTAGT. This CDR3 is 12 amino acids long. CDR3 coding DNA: TGTGCCAGCAGTGACGGGACCTACGAGCAGTACGTC. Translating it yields CASSDGTYEQYV.

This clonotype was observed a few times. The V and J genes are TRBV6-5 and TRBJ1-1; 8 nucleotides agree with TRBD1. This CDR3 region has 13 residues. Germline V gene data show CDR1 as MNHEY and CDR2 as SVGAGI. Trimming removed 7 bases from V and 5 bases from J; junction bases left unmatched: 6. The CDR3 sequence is CASNTGGETEAFF. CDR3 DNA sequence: TGTGCCAGCAACACAGGGGGTGAGACTGAAGCTTTCTTT.

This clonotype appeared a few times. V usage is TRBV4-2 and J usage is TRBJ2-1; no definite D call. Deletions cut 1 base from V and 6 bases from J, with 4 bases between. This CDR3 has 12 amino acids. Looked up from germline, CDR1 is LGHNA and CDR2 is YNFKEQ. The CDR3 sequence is CASSQVPNEQFF. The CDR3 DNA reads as TGTGCCAGCAGCCAAGTGCCCAATGAGCAGTTCTTC.

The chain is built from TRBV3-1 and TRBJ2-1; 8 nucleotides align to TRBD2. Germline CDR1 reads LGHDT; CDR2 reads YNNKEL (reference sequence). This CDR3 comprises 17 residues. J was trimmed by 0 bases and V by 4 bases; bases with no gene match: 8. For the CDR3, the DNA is TGTGCCAGCAGCCCGCCCTGGCGGGGGGACTCCTACAATGAGCAGTTCTTC. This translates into CASSPPWRGDSYNEQFF.

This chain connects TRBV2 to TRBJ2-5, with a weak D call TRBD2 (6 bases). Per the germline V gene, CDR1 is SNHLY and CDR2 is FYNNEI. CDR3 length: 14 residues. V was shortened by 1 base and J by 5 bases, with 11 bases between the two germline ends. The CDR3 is CASSEGGADETQYF. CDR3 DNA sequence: TGTGCCAGCAGTGAAGGCGGGGCAGACGAGACCCAGTACTTC.

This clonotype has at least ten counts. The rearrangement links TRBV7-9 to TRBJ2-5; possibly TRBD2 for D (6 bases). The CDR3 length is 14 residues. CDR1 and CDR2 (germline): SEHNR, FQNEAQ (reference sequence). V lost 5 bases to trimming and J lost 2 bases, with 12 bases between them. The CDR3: CASSGPGEQETQYF. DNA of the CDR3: TGTGCCAGCAGCGGACCGGGAGAGCAAGAGACCCAGTACTTC.

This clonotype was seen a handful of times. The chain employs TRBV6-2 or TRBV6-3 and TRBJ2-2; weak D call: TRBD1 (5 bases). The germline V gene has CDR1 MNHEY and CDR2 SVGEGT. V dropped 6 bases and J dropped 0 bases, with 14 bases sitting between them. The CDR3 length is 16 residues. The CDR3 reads CASSPIVGANTGELFF. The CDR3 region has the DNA TGTGCCAGCAGCCCTATCGTAGGGGCGAACACCGGGGAGCTGTTTTTT.

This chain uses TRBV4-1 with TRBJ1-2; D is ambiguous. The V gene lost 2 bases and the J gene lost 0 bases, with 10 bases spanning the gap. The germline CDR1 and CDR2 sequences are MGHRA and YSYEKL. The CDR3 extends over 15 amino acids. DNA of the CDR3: TGCGCCAGCAGCCAACATGGTCGAGCTAACTATGGCTACACCTTC. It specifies CASSQHGRANYGYTF.

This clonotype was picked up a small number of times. The CDR3 sequence is CASSPVGGGNSPLHF. The CDR3 DNA follows: TGTGCCAGCAGTCCCGTGGGTGGGGGGAATTCACCCCTCCACTTT. The genes are TRBV6-5 and TRBJ1-6, with D possibly TRBD1 on 5 matching bases. Trimming cost V 5 bases and J 7 bases, with 15 bases left between them. The CDR3 consists of 15 residues. Per the germline V gene, CDR1 is MNHEY and CDR2 is SVGAGI.

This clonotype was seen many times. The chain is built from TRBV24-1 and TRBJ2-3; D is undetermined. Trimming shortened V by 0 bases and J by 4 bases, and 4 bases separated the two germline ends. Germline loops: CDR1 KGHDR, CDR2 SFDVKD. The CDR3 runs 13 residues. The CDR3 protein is CATSDLASDTQYF. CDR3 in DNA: TGTGCCACCAGTGATTTGGCTTCAGATACGCAGTATTTT.

The DNA for the CDR3 is TGTGCCAGCCGACGGGGGGGAGATACGCAGTATTTT. Protein: CASRRGGDTQYF. The gene calls are TRBV27 and TRBJ2-3; 8 positions match TRBD2. This CDR3 is 12 amino acids long. Trimming removed 8 bases from V and 5 bases from J; junction bases left unmatched: 3. In germline, CDR1 is MNHEY, CDR2 SMNVEV (reference sequence).

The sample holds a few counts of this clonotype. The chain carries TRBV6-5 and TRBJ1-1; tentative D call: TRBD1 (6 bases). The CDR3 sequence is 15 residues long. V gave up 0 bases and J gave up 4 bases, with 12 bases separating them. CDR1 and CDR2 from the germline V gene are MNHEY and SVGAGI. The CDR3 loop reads CASSYSGRGGTEAFF. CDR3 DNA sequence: TGTGCCAGCAGTTACTCCGGCAGGGGAGGCACTGAAGCTTTCTTT.

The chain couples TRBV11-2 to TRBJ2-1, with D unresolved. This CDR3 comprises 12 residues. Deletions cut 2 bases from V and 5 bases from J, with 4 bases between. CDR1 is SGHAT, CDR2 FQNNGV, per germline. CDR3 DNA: TGTGCCAGCAGCTTAATCGACAATGAGCAGTTCTTC. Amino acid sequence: CASSLIDNEQFF.

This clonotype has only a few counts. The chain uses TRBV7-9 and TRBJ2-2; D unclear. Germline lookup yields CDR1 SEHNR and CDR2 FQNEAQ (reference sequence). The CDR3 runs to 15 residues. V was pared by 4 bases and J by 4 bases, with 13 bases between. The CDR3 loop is CASSSRSQRTGELFF. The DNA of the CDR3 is TGTGCCAGCAGCTCCAGGTCCCAGCGCACCGGGGAGCTGTTTTTT.

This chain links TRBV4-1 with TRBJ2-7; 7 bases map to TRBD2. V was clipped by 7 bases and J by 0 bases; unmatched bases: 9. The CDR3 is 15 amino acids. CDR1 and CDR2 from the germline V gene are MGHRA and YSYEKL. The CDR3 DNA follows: TGCGCCAGCACCTTGGCGGGGGATTCCTCCTACGAGCAGTACTTC. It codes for CASTLAGDSSYEQYF.